This T cell receptor beta chain is drawn from a study of cytomegalovirus exposure and HLA in healthy donors. Both 60 Vbeta primers and 13 Jbeta primers went into the PCR. TCRdb's copy holds only in-frame clones and misses some; the assay was immunoSEQ multiplex PCR. The data contain about 150,000 clones, 70% of them seen just once; the ten biggest clones take up 2% to 2.5%. A word on this clone: Antigen unknown.

The CDR3 runs 14 residues. V gave up 1 base and J gave up 4 bases, with 8 bases separating them. Germline assignment: CDR1 MDHEN and CDR2 SYDVKM. Overall study findings and caveats: There were several of the most significant clusters that appeared linked to common viral pathogens in a later analysis.

Specimen: PBMCs. The gene calls are TRBV28 and TRBJ1-5; D uncertain. The source is a woman in her fifties or sixties in good health and CMV-seropositive. CDR3 sequence: CASSLLEGNQPQHF. In DNA, the CDR3 is TGTGCCAGCAGTTTATTGGAGGGAAATCAGCCCCAGCATTTT.